Shown below are 11 T cell receptor beta chains from a single sample sequenced in a study of CD8 T cells in ankylosing spondylitis. TCRdb itself ran the 5' RACE reads through MiXCR, one entry per CDR3 protein. The repertoire holds more than 150,000 distinct CDR3 sequences, with 10% to 15% as singletons. Sequencing used blood, either unsorted or a sorted T cell fraction (not recorded which). The receptors were gathered from a female donor with ankylosing spondylitis or in good health (not recorded which).

The chain recombines TRBV24-1 with TRBJ2-6; 9 bases agree with TRBD1. Germline loops: CDR1 KGHDR, CDR2 SFDVKD. CDR3 length: 18 residues. V trimming: 5 bases; J trimming: 0 bases; junction bases outside the gene matches: 7. CDR3 protein: CATSAAQGALSGANVLTF. As DNA, the CDR3 is TGTGCCACCAGTGCCGCACAGGGGGCCCTCTCTGGGGCCAACGTCCTGACTTTC.

There are many counts of this clonotype. This sequence joins TRBV4-3 and TRBJ2-7; no clear D gene. Between the trimmed V and J ends, which lost 0 bases and 9 bases, there was a span of 21 bases. Germline assignment: CDR1 LGHNA and CDR2 YSLEER. The CDR3 contains 16 residues. The CDR3 region is CASSQDLAMASSGQYF. The CDR3 bases are TGCGCCAGCAGCCAAGACCTTGCTATGGCTAGTTCTGGGCAGTACTTC.

The CDR3 DNA reads as TGTGCCAGCAGTTTATCGGTGGGGAGGGGGCAAGAGACCCAGTACTTC. As protein: CASSLSVGRGQETQYF. The rearrangement uses TRBV27 and TRBJ2-5; perhaps TRBD2 as D (7 bases). V was clipped by 0 bases and J by 2 bases, with 13 bases between them. The CDR3 runs 16 residues. In germline, CDR1 is MNHEY, CDR2 SMNVEV (reference sequence).

At least ten counts were recorded for this clonotype. The chain combines TRBV9 with TRBJ1-3, with 11 bases that match TRBD1. After removal of 4 bases from V and 4 bases from J, the junction contained 10 bases not matched to a gene. Germline values: CDR1 SGDLS, CDR2 YYNGEE. The CDR3 runs 17 residues. The CDR3 is CASSPGGQGAVGNTIYF. The DNA of the CDR3 is TGTGCCAGCAGCCCAGGAGGACAGGGGGCGGTCGGAAACACCATATATTTT.

This chain connects TRBV5-1 to TRBJ2-1; unclear D gene. Germline V gene lookup returns CDR1 SGHRS and CDR2 YFSETQ. The CDR3 spans 13 residues. Between the trimmed V and J ends, which lost 6 bases and 3 bases, there was a span of 10 bases. Written as DNA, the CDR3 is TGCGCCAGCATGGCAGAAGACTACAATGAGCAGTTCTTC. This translates into CASMAEDYNEQFF. Based on the CDR3 plus reference TRBV5-1 and TRBJ2-1, the full variable domain is KAGVTQTPRYLIKTRGQQVTLSCSPISGHRSVSWYQQTPGQGLQFLFEYFSETQRNKGNFPGRFSGRQFSNSRSEMNVSTLELGDSALYLCASMAEDYNEQFFGPGTRLTVL.

This clonotype has a count of ten or more. The V gene is TRBV5-1, the J gene TRBJ1-4; D uncertain. This CDR3 is 15 amino acids long. The V end was cut by 5 bases, the J end by 0 bases, with 11 bases between. CDR1 is SGHRS, CDR2 YFSETQ, per germline. CDR3 bases: TGCGCCAGCAGGTTGACGCAAGCAACTAATGAAAAACTGTTTTTT. This encodes CASRLTQATNEKLFF.

The table lists this clonotype with many counts. The chain employs TRBV5-1 and TRBJ2-3; 7 bases map to TRBD2. V was clipped by 0 bases and J by 3 bases; unmatched bases: 1. The CDR3 extends over 14 amino acids. Germline V gene data show CDR1 as SGHRS and CDR2 as YFSETQ. CDR3 protein: CASSLGLATDTQYF. The CDR3, as DNA: TGCGCCAGCAGCTTGGGACTAGCAACAGATACGCAGTATTTT.

This clonotype was observed a few times. V gene TRBV7-2 combines with J gene TRBJ1-2; D is perhaps TRBD1 (6 bases). In germline, CDR1 is SGHTA, CDR2 FQGNSA. Trimming cost V 5 bases and J 8 bases, with 12 bases left between them. There are 12 residues in the CDR3. The CDR3 nucleotides are TGTGCCAGCAGCCCCCGGACAGACGGCTACACCTTC. Protein sequence: CASSPRTDGYTF.

This clonotype was recorded many times. The chain employs TRBV19 and TRBJ2-1; tentatively, D is TRBD1 (5 bases). Germline V gene sequence: CDR1 LNHDA, CDR2 SQIVND (reference sequence). CDR3 length: 13 amino acids. V lost 5 bases, J lost 3 bases, and 8 bases lay in between. In DNA form, the CDR3 reads TGTGCCAGTAGTGGGGCGCTCTACAATGAGCAGTTCTTC. Translating it yields CASSGALYNEQFF.

For this clonotype: The junction does not match germline at one end; this may be a read error. The chain joins TRBV6-4 to TRBJ2-6; TRBD2 agrees at 10 bases. CDR1 is MRHNA and CDR2 is SNTAGT in the germline V gene. The CDR3 runs 19 residues. The CDR3 reads CTSCPRGTSDSRGANVLTF. The CDR3 DNA is TGTACCAGCTGTCCCCGCGGGACTAGCGACTCTCGAGGGGCCAACGTCCTGACTTTC.

This clonotype appeared many times. Written as DNA, the CDR3 is TGCAGTGCTAGAGAACCAGGGACCACAGATACGCAGTATTTT. Residues: CSAREPGTTDTQYF. The chain joins TRBV20-1 to TRBJ2-3; D is possibly TRBD1 or TRBD2 (5 bases each). Trimming removed 0 bases from V and 2 bases from J, with 9 bases in between. CDR1 and CDR2 (germline): DFQATT, SNEGSKA (reference sequence). The CDR3 covers 14 residues.